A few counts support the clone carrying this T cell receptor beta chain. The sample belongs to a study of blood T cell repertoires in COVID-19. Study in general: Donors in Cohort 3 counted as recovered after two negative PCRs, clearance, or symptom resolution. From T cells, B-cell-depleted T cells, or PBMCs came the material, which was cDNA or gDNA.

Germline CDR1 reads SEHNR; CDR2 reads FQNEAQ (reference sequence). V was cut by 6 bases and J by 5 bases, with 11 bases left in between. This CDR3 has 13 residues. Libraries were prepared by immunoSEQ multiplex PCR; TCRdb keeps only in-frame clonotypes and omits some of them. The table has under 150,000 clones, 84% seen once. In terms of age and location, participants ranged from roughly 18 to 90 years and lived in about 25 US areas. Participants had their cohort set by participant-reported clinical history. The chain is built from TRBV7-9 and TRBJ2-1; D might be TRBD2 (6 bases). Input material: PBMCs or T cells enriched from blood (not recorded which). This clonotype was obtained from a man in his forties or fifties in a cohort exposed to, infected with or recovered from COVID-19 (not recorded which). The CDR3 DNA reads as TGTGCCAGCAGGGAGGGACTCGACAATGAGCAGTTCTTC. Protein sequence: CASREGLDNEQFF.